A single sample is the source of the 5 T cell receptor beta chains below, sequenced in a study of T cell responses to AZD1222 COVID-19 vaccine. TCRdb keeps only in-frame clones here, not all; method: immunoSEQ multiplex PCR. The sample consists of roughly 150,000 clones, around 90% of them appearing once. The material was peripheral blood, obtained 28 days after the second AZD1222 dose. Every receptor here comes from an adult who received the AZD1222 COVID-19 vaccine.

The rearrangement joins TRBV6-5 to TRBJ2-7; tentatively, D is TRBD1 (5 bases). The CDR3 has 13 amino acids. Trimming pared 6 bases from V and 3 bases from J, leaving 12 bases between. The germline V gene has CDR1 MNHEY and CDR2 SVGAGI. The CDR3 DNA sequence: TGTGCCAGCAGACCGGCAGGGATCTACGAGCAGTACTTC. Translated, it gives CASRPAGIYEQYF.

The chain recombines TRBV7-3 with TRBJ2-3, with D tentatively TRBD1 (5 bases). From germline, CDR1 is SGHTA and CDR2 FQGTGA. The V end lost 0 bases, the J end lost 3 bases, and 10 bases lay between the germline ends. The CDR3 spans 15 residues. Here the CDR3 reads CASSLTGAPTDTQYF. Here the CDR3 DNA reads TGTGCCAGCAGCTTAACAGGGGCCCCGACAGATACGCAGTATTTT. Based on the CDR3 plus reference TRBV7-3 and TRBJ2-3, the full variable domain is GAGVSQTPSNKVTEKGKYVELRCDPISGHTALYWYRQSLGQGPEFLIYFQGTGAADDSGLPNDRFFAVRPEGSVSTLKIQRTERGDSAVYLCASSLTGAPTDTQYFGPGTRLTVL.

In its sample, this clone was seen once. This sequence joins TRBV30 and TRBJ1-1; D perhaps matches TRBD1 (5 bases). The V and J ends lost 4 bases and 2 bases respectively, with 11 bases between them. The CDR3 is made up of 13 amino acids. Germline V gives CDR1 GTSNPN, CDR2 SVGIG (reference sequence). The CDR3 spells CAWTRDLNTEAFF. The DNA for the CDR3 is TGTGCCTGGACACGGGACCTTAACACTGAAGCTTTCTTT.

The chain combines TRBV6-5 with TRBJ2-5, with a weak D call TRBD1 (6 bases). Germline V gene data show CDR1 as MNHEY and CDR2 as SVGAGI. V shed 7 bases and J shed 2 bases, with 14 bases lying between them. The CDR3 is made up of 14 amino acids. This CDR3 is CASIWGPQQETQYF. CDR3 DNA sequence: TGTGCCAGCATTTGGGGGCCACAGCAAGAGACCCAGTACTTC.

The chain joins TRBV4-1 to TRBJ1-2; TRBD1 might be the D (5 bases). Germline V lookup: CDR1 MGHRA, CDR2 YSYEKL. The CDR3 runs 15 residues. V gave up 0 bases and J gave up 6 bases, with 14 bases separating them. CDR3 residues: CASSQEPNPRDGYTF. The CDR3 DNA reads TGCGCCAGCAGCCAAGAACCCAACCCCAGGGATGGCTACACCTTC.